This section outlines one T cell receptor beta chain sequence together with its context. The sample is drawn from a study of blood T cell repertoires in COVID-19. Across the whole study: Acute and convalescent COVID-19 samples came from the United States, Italy and Spain. T cells, B-cell-depleted T cells, or PBMCs provided the cDNA or gDNA that served as material.

V lost 1 base and J 1 base, leaving 7 bases between the germline ends. CDR1 SGHNT and CDR2 YENEEA come from the germline V gene. The CDR3 contains 14 residues. In the authors' workflow: How many nucleated cells were present was estimated from reference gene primer amplification. Measured with immunoSEQ multiplex PCR; TCRdb has only the in-frame clones, and not every one. D and trimming come from the DNA, and the V and J calls and clone size come from that table. The sample contains 150,000 to 180,000 clones, 75% to 85% of which appear only once. The genes are TRBV11-3 and TRBJ1-1, with D uncertain. The sample was peripheral blood. The TCR was taken from a man in his 60s with acute or convalescent COVID-19. DNA for the CDR3: TGTGCCAGCAGCTTAGGTTCGGGGAACACTGAAGCTTTCTTT. It specifies CASSLGSGNTEAFF.